This T cell receptor beta chain was documented in a study of blood T cell repertoires in COVID-19 (dated by TCRdb to between 2020 and 2021). With respect to the entire study: Collaborator samples came from the United States, Italy and Spain and covered acute and convalescent phases of COVID-19. The samples were drawn from the first 160 participants of the ongoing ImmuneRACE study and from 950 to 1,500 subjects provided by 6 global collaborators. Where HLA class I and class II types were available, the types were taken from metadata supplied by the sample provider, not from assay-based typing. The repertoires were released in a freely available public database intended as a resource for research on the immune response to SARS-CoV-2. The prospective study material was composed of cDNA or gDNA derived from T cells, B-cell-depleted T cells, or PBMCs. Subjects who had been exposed to COVID-19, were actively infected with it, or had recovered from it provided the deeply sampled blood TCRbeta repertoires that made up the dataset. Sample metadata almost always included a de-identified subject ID, COVID-19 status, age in years and sex. Broader findings and caveats from the paper: The amount of clinical and demographic metadata varied by source and participant and was provided uncurated.

TCRbeta CDR3 regions were amplified from genomic DNA by means of the immunoSEQ Assay, a bias-controlled multiplex PCR. As for how the authors treated the data: The number of nucleated cells in each sample was estimated by amplification of reference gene primers within the assay. To quantify the absolute abundance of each unique TCRbeta CDR3 rearrangement, sequence reads were collapsed and filtered. For each sample, productive Simpson clonality was calculated as the square root of Simpson's diversity index over productive rearrangements. Imported from immuneACCESS, the table was reduced by TCRdb to in-frame sequences with V and J called. These copies leave out some clones; in studies compared against another copy, an unresolved V gene accounts for under half, and the cause of the remainder is not known. V and J calls and clone size come straight from that table; D and trimming were deduced from the DNA. This sample holds 250,000 to 350,000 clones; nearly 90% were observed only once. Under 6% of the sample goes to the ten largest clones.

In the prospective study, participants were roughly 18 to 90 years old, resided in approximately 22 geographic areas of the United States, and were enrolled through a virtual design. In the prospective study, cohorts were assigned on the basis of participant-reported clinical history obtained from a screening survey and a study questionnaire. ImmuneRACE Cohort 3 recovered participants were defined by two consecutive negative NP/OP PCR tests, healthcare professional clearance, or symptom resolution. Mobile phlebotomists in the prospective study collected whole blood, serum and a nasopharyngeal or oropharyngeal swab from every participant. Participants in the prospective study had the option to provide additional blood draws and questionnaires over a roughly 2-month period. Before DNA extraction, blood samples from the prospective study were shipped at room temperature or frozen. The germline V gene provides CDR1 SGDLS and CDR2 YYNGEE. The CDR3 measures 14 amino acids from cysteine to phenylalanine. Kept here is only the CDR3 DNA, which spans 42 bases and is read in frame from base 1. V is pared back by 2 bases and J by 6 bases, with 12 bases lying between the germline termini.

With respect to this clone: Its antigen specificity is not known. Per-base quality was not reported, and no clone a single base away is much larger than it.

The clonotype originates from a woman aged 25 to 45 who had recovered from COVID-19. This chain joins TRBV9 to TRBJ1-3; no D segment can be confidently identified. Sequencing was performed on PBMCs or T cells enriched from blood (not recorded which). The nucleotide sequence is TGTGCCAGCAGCGTTAGCGGACTCCAAAACACCATATATTTT. Translation gives CASSVSGLQNTIYF.